This T cell receptor (beta chain) was observed in a study of blood T cell repertoires in COVID-19 (dated by TCRdb to the early 2020s). Regarding the study in general: The collaborator samples originated in the United States, Italy and Spain and spanned the acute and convalescent phases of COVID-19. The material from the prospective study consisted of cDNA or gDNA derived from T cells, B-cell-depleted T cells, or PBMCs. The dataset comprised deeply sampled blood TCRbeta repertoires from subjects exposed to, actively infected with, or recovered from COVID-19. A freely available public database, intended as a resource for researchers studying the immune response to SARS-CoV-2, is where the repertoires were released. The samples were drawn from the first 160 participants of the ongoing ImmuneRACE study and from 1,254 subjects provided by 6 global collaborators. Sample metadata almost always included a de-identified subject ID, COVID-19 status, age in years and sex. HLA class I and class II types, where available, came from metadata supplied by the sample provider rather than from assay-based typing. Broader findings and caveats from the paper: Clinical and demographic metadata were provided uncurated, with the amount varying by source and participant.

The immunoSEQ Assay, a bias-controlled multiplex PCR, was used to amplify TCRbeta CDR3 regions from genomic DNA. Per the authors' processing: Within the assay, amplification of reference gene primers was used to estimate how many nucleated cells each sample contained. To quantify the absolute abundance of each unique TCRbeta CDR3 rearrangement, sequence reads were collapsed and filtered. Productive Simpson clonality was computed per sample as the square root of Simpson's diversity index over productive rearrangements. In its TCRdb copy, this immuneACCESS table keeps in-frame sequences only and misses some clones. Where compared with another copy, unresolved V genes explain less than half of these, and the others have no known cause. Clone size and the V and J calls come from that table; the DNA yielded D and trimming. Recorded for this sample are roughly 500,000 clones; roughly 89% of them occurred a single time. Together, the top ten hold 0.8% to 0.9% of the sample.

The CDR3 goes from the cysteine to the phenylalanine over 15 residues. The DNA shown is the 45-base CDR3, in frame from base 1. V and J lose 5 bases and 4 bases, and a span of 17 bases separates them. The germline V gene (reference sequence) specifies SEHNR as CDR1 and FQNEAQ as CDR2. One collaborating source in Seattle enrolled patients during active infection and followed them longitudinally through the course of disease. Each collaborating institution followed its own protocols to collect whole blood in K2EDTA tubes. Collaborator samples were shipped for TCRbeta analysis as frozen whole blood, isolated PBMCs, or DNA extracted from either sample type. Turning to this clone: Its recognized antigen is unknown. Base qualities are not recorded, but no much larger clone differs from it by a single base.

The specimen was peripheral blood. In this chain, TRBV7-9 is recombined with TRBJ2-5; a weak D assignment points to TRBD1 (6 bases agree). The sequence was collected from a man aged 18 to 35 with COVID-19, enrolled during active disease. For the CDR3, the sequence is CASSAVPGQRETQYF. The sequenced DNA is TGTGCCAGCAGCGCAGTCCCCGGACAGAGAGAGACCCAGTACTTC. With the rest looked up from the reference TRBV7-9 and TRBJ2-5 genes rather than sequenced, the full variable domain is DTGVSQNPRHKITKRGQNVTFRCDPISEHNRLYWYRQTLGQGPEFLTYFQNEAQLEKSRLLSDRFSAERPKGSFSTLEIQRTEQGDSAMYLCASSAVPGQRETQYFGPGTRLLVL.